The clone carrying this T cell receptor beta chain was seen repeatedly, ten times or more. With 4 bases clipped from V and 3 bases from J, the junction kept 17 bases outside the gene matches. The CDR3 runs 19 residues. Germline CDR1 reads SEHNR; CDR2 reads FQNEAQ (reference sequence). This sample is drawn from a study of neurological immune-mediated disorders. TCRdb called the 5' RACE reads again in MiXCR, with one record for every CDR3 protein. Here the sample spans tens of thousands of distinct CDR3 sequences, around 5.2% being singletons. The V and J genes are TRBV7-9 and TRBJ2-3; TRBD2 aligns across 9 bases. This receptor was identified in a young man with multiple sclerosis. Sequencing input: PBMCs. Here the CDR3 DNA reads TGTGCCAGCAGCTCCCTGGGATTAGCGGGAGCTTTGGGGACAGATACGCAGTATTTT. Translating it yields CASSSLGLAGALGTDTQYF.